This T cell receptor (beta chain) was sequenced in a study of tissue T cells after allogeneic stem cell transplantation. Turning to the study itself: Gastrointestinal graft-versus-host disease was present in all patients, each treated with several therapy lines. Study-wide results and limits: Anatomically similar tissues had similar TCR repertoires within each patient.

Sequencing was performed with immunoSEQ multiplex PCR; in TCRdb, only in-frame clones are kept and a portion is missing. The table shows some 28,000 clones, with over 75% occurring only once. A note on this clone: Its target is unknown.

The CDR3 extends over 15 amino acids. Between the trimmed V and J ends, which lost 2 bases and 6 bases, there was a span of 18 bases. From germline, CDR1 is SGHDT and CDR2 YYEEEE. The TCR was taken from a woman between 18 and 50 years old who later had graft-versus-host disease after an allogeneic stem cell transplant. This chain uses TRBV5-6 with TRBJ2-7; D is possibly TRBD1 or TRBD2 (5 bases each). The material sequenced was blood, taken before transplantation. CDR3 coding DNA: TGTGCCAGCAGCTTTCGTAACAGAAGGGACCGCGAGCAGTACTTC. Its translation: CASSFRNRRDREQYF.